These T cell receptor beta chains were read from a single sample in a study of monozygotic twins with inflammatory bowel disease. TCRdb reprocessed the 5' RACE reads and keeps a single row for each CDR3 protein, giving no DNA. The table gives around 210,000 distinct CDR3 sequences; the top ten clones make up 7.5% to 9.5% of it. The specimen was blood. The receptors come from a human donor with ulcerative colitis or Crohn's disease, or a healthy co-twin of an affected twin (not recorded which). The CDR3 runs from the conserved cysteine through the conserved F or W.

j_call,v_call,cdr3_aa
TRBJ1-2,TRBV19,CASTRVSGGYGYTF
TRBJ2-2,TRBV5-6,CASSGPAGELFF
TRBJ1-2,TRBV12-3/TRBV12-4,CASTRTGSDYGYTF
TRBJ1-3,TRBV4-1,CASSPRDVGNTIYF
TRBJ2-1,TRBV7-2,CASSLSTDLQSF
TRBJ2-5,TRBV20-1,CSAVAPLATETQYF
TRBJ2-5,TRBV5-1,CASSLNPTGGETQYF
TRBJ2-3,TRBV7-8,CASSPPGLAASTDTQYF
TRBJ2-1,TRBV20-1,CSARDAGTGYNEQFF
TRBJ2-3,TRBV6-2/TRBV6-3,CASSYGATSGSPDTQYF
TRBJ1-2,TRBV27,CASSFLGDSSDGYTF
TRBJ2-1,TRBV10-3,CAISAGGTGVSNEQFF
TRBJ2-1,TRBV7-2,CASSPDRGSYNEQFF
TRBJ1-2,TRBV5-1,CASSWGDRSFNYGYTF
TRBJ1-1,TRBV18,CATSPGQGTEAFF
TRBJ1-1,TRBV5-1,CASRTGLQGFAEAFF
TRBJ2-7,TRBV19,CASTRGGYEEQYF
TRBJ2-1,TRBV29-1,CSVVTSGGHEQFF
TRBJ2-3,TRBV12-2,CASRLGGLAGVIASTDTQYF
TRBJ2-3,TRBV30,CAWSAGTSGADTQYF
TRBJ2-7,TRBV7-2,CASSLAPREEQYF
TRBJ2-1,TRBV27,CASRSRASGTREQFF
TRBJ2-2,TRBV19,CASRGSSTGELFF
TRBJ2-7,TRBV3-1,CASSQVWEGDEQYF
TRBJ1-1,TRBV12-3/TRBV12-4,CATRSGDLNTEAFF
TRBJ2-7,TRBV9,CASSRGETYEQYF
TRBJ1-5,TRBV12-3/TRBV12-4,CASTRGQGQPQHF
TRBJ1-5,TRBV12-3/TRBV12-4,CASSVGDKSTNQPQHF
TRBJ2-5,TRBV12-3/TRBV12-4,CASSFGGGSETQYF
TRBJ2-1,TRBV19,CASSSGGLGFNEQFF
TRBJ2-7,TRBV20-1,CSATLSGGGSYEQYF
TRBJ2-7,TRBV12-3/TRBV12-4,CASSKTGSYEQYF
TRBJ2-5,TRBV20-1,CSADDRSGQETQYF
TRBJ1-2,TRBV19,CASIAQSKQNGYTF
TRBJ2-2,TRBV7-9,CASSLALDATGELFF
TRBJ1-5,TRBV6-1,CASRPGGSNQPQHF
TRBJ2-1,TRBV19,CASSPQILRGSNEQFF
TRBJ2-2,TRBV7-6,CASSGGRGSTGELFF
TRBJ1-5,TRBV12-3/TRBV12-4,CASSLSDNQGQPQHF
TRBJ2-3,TRBV3-1,CASSPDSSSTDTQYF
TRBJ1-5,TRBV5-1,CASSPEAGDQPQHF
TRBJ1-4,TRBV19,CASSALQGANEKLFF
TRBJ1-5,TRBV20-1,CSAWRIDQPQHF
TRBJ2-2,TRBV5-1,CASSLTRQTNTGELFF
TRBJ2-5,TRBV29-1,CSVAREETQYF
TRBJ1-2,TRBV5-4,CASSSTDYMYGYTF
TRBJ2-7,TRBV29-1,CSVGVLYDEQYF
TRBJ1-5,TRBV28,CASSFSAERNQPQHF
TRBJ2-3,TRBV5-6,CASSPGRPTDTQYF
TRBJ2-1,TRBV7-8,CASSLGSGGWVGEQFF
TRBJ1-1,TRBV27,CASSLVSMNTEAFF
TRBJ2-2,TRBV24-1,CASTGPNTGELFF
TRBJ1-1,TRBV4-1,CASSPDRGVTEAFF
TRBJ2-3,TRBV14,CASSQSFADTQYF
TRBJ1-2,TRBV7-9,CASSLVGQGSGGYTF
TRBJ2-6,TRBV4-2,CASSQMTGGLSGANVLTF
TRBJ1-2,TRBV3-1,CASSPPRGGGSVGYTF